One TCR beta chain is described in this entry. This sample stems from a study of blood T cell repertoires in COVID-19. For the study at large: COVID-19 samples from acute and convalescent phases originated in the United States, Italy and Spain. PBMCs, B-cell-depleted T cells, or T cells provided the cDNA or gDNA that made up the material.

Trimming removed 3 bases from V and 2 bases from J; junction bases left unmatched: 6. Germline V gene lookup returns CDR1 LGHNA and CDR2 YSLEER. The CDR3 spans 16 residues. Profiled with immunoSEQ multiplex PCR; TCRdb holds only in-frame clones, not every one. The data show about 220,000 clones, with roughly four fifths seen just once and about 15% held by the top ten. Participants were placed into cohorts based on the clinical history they reported. Cohort 3 donors were reported recovered after two negative PCRs, clearance, or symptom resolution. The chain couples TRBV4-3 to TRBJ2-3, with 9 nucleotides matching TRBD2. This TCR derives from a man in his forties who had recovered from COVID-19. The sequenced sample was PBMCs or T cells enriched from blood (not recorded which). In nucleotides, the CDR3 is TGCGCCAGCAGCCAGGTAGCGGGGGCGAACACAGATACGCAGTATTTT. Translated: CASSQVAGANTDTQYF.